A single sample gave rise to the 20 T cell receptor beta chains below, sequenced in a study of cytomegalovirus exposure and HLA in healthy donors. The PCR had 60 Vbeta and 13 Jbeta primers. Sequencing used immunoSEQ multiplex PCR; TCRdb keeps in-frame clones, though not all of them. In the table there are around 200,000 clones, less than 90% of which are singletons. Sequenced: PBMCs. The receptors derive from a woman in her twenties or thirties in good health and CMV-seronegative.

The rearrangement joins TRBV7-9 to TRBJ2-3; D may be TRBD1 (6 bases). V was cut by 1 base and J by 5 bases, with 16 bases left in between. Germline-derived CDR1 and CDR2 are SEHNR and FQNEAQ (reference sequence). This CDR3 has 16 residues. CDR3 residues: CASSLGTQGKVDTQYF. CDR3 DNA sequence: TGTGCCAGCAGCTTAGGCACTCAGGGGAAAGTAGATACGCAGTATTTT.

The rearrangement links TRBV7-9 to TRBJ2-1; 8 positions agree with TRBD1. CDR1 SEHNR and CDR2 FQNEAQ come from the germline V gene (reference sequence). V lost 8 bases to trimming and J lost 3 bases; unmatched junction nucleotides: 6. This CDR3 has 14 amino acids. The CDR3 DNA follows: TGTGCCAGCCTTCGGGACAGGAACTACAATGAGCAGTTCTTC. Translation gives CASLRDRNYNEQFF.

V and J are TRBV15 and TRBJ2-2; TRBD1 might be the D (5 bases). The ends were cut back, 0 bases at V and 7 bases at J, with 18 bases in the middle. The CDR3 runs to 17 residues. Germline CDR1 LNHNV, CDR2 YYDKDF (reference sequence). The CDR3, as DNA: TGTGCCACCAGCAGAGATTATAACTTCCCTAGGGGCGGGGAGCTGTTTTTT. Translated, it gives CATSRDYNFPRGGELFF.

The chain combines TRBV19 with TRBJ2-7, with D possibly being TRBD1 (6 bases). The length of the CDR3 is 13 residues. Trimming pared 5 bases from V and 4 bases from J, leaving 12 bases between. Looked up from germline, CDR1 is LNHDA and CDR2 is SQIVND (reference sequence). Here the CDR3 reads CASSFQGSYEQYF. In DNA form, the CDR3 reads TGTGCCAGTAGTTTTCAGGGGTCGTACGAGCAGTACTTC.

The chain employs TRBV27 and TRBJ1-2; TRBD1 aligns across 7 bases. The V gene end was trimmed by 3 bases and the J gene end by 5 bases; junction bases not matched to a gene: 12. The CDR3 has 16 residues. Germline-derived CDR1 and CDR2 are MNHEY and SMNVEV (reference sequence). The CDR3 region has the DNA TGTGCCAGCAGTTTGAGGCCGGGACAGAATAATTATGGCTACACCTTC. This codes for CASSLRPGQNNYGYTF.

V gene TRBV2 combines with J gene TRBJ1-6; D is perhaps TRBD1 (5 bases). The CDR3 loop spans 16 amino acids. Trimming took 7 bases from V and 7 from J, leaving 20 bases between them. Germline values: CDR1 SNHLY, CDR2 FYNNEI. The CDR3 region has the DNA TGTGCCAGCACCTTCGTGGGAGGGAGGGGAAATTCACCCCTCCACTTT. Its protein product is CASTFVGGRGNSPLHF.

Regarding this clone: Distinct nucleotide sequences in the sample also encode this CDR3. The chain joins TRBV29-1 to TRBJ2-5; the match to TRBD2 covers 7 bases. Germline lookup yields CDR1 SQVTM and CDR2 ANQGSEA. CDR3 size: 12 residues. Losses at the gene ends were 1 base for V and 5 bases for J; bases not matched to a gene: 1. CDR3 residues: CSVEAGGETQYF. In DNA form, the CDR3 reads TGCAGCGTTGAAGCGGGGGGTGAGACCCAGTACTTC.

Details on this clone: Other nucleotide sequences from this sample produce the same CDR3. The chain uses TRBV2 and TRBJ2-1, with TRBD2 matching over 8 bases. Germline lookup yields CDR1 SNHLY and CDR2 FYNNEI. V lost 4 bases, J lost 6 bases, and 5 bases stayed unmatched. The CDR3 covers 14 residues. The CDR3 loop is CASSGLAGPNEQFF. As DNA, the CDR3 is TGTGCCAGCAGTGGCCTAGCGGGCCCCAATGAGCAGTTCTTC.

V and J are TRBV7-9 and TRBJ2-2, with 12 nucleotides matching TRBD2. The germline V gene encodes CDR1 SEHNR and CDR2 FQNEAQ (reference sequence). The junction had 10 bases not matched to a gene; V was cut back by 1 base and J by 7 bases. This CDR3 has 18 amino acids. Written as DNA, the CDR3 is TGTGCCAGCAGCTTAGGCCGCGGACTAGCGGGAAGGGACGGGGAGCTGTTTTTT. Its protein product is CASSLGRGLAGRDGELFF.

V usage is TRBV6-1 and J usage is TRBJ2-5, with TRBD2 as a possible D gene (5 bases). This CDR3 comprises 13 residues. Germline V gene data show CDR1 as MNHNS and CDR2 as SASEGT. V lost 8 bases to trimming and J lost 9 bases, with 19 bases between them. CDR3 coding DNA: TGTGCCAGCGGTACTAGAAGAGAACTGGCCCAGTACTTC. This codes for CASGTRRELAQYF.

The rearrangement uses TRBV13 and TRBJ2-1; 7 bases are a match to TRBD2. V lost 2 bases and J lost 2; bases outside the gene matches: 3. CDR1 and CDR2 (germline): PRHDT, FYEKMQ (reference sequence). The CDR3 length is 15 residues. The CDR3 DNA reads TGTGCCAGCAGCTTACGGGAGGTTGCCTACAATGAGCAGTTCTTC. It encodes CASSLREVAYNEQFF.

CDR3 DNA sequence: TGTGCCAGCAGCTTAATAATCGGGAGCTCCTACAATGAGCAGTTCTTC. Amino acids: CASSLIIGSSYNEQFF. The chain joins TRBV7-8 to TRBJ2-1; tentatively, D is TRBD2 (6 bases). The CDR3 runs to 16 residues. Deletions cut 2 bases from V and 0 bases from J, with 11 bases between. Germline V lookup: CDR1 SGHVS, CDR2 FQNEAQ. Based on the CDR3 plus reference TRBV7-8 and TRBJ2-1, the full variable domain is GAGVSQSPRYKVAKRGQDVALRCDPISGHVSLFWYQQALGQGPEFLTYFQNEAQLDKSGLPSDRFFAERPEGSVSTLKIQRTQQEDSAVYLCASSLIIGSSYNEQFFGPGTRLTVL.

The table lists this clone with a count of one. The gene calls are TRBV10-2 and TRBJ2-5; no definite D call. The CDR3 extends over 14 amino acids. V lost 3 bases and J lost 2, with 10 bases in between. Germline V gene data show CDR1 as WSHSY and CDR2 as SAAADI. CDR3 nucleotide sequence: TGCGCCAGCAGTGATGGCGCGGTTCAAGAGACCCAGTACTTC. Its protein is CASSDGAVQETQYF.

This chain uses TRBV7-2 with TRBJ2-1; D ambiguous. This CDR3 is built from 15 residues. Per the germline V gene, CDR1 is SGHTA and CDR2 is FQGNSA. Trimming took off 1 base at V and 0 bases at J, with 7 bases between the two ends. The CDR3, as DNA: TGTGCCAGCAGCTTAGACAGTAGCTCCTACAATGAGCAGTTCTTC. This encodes CASSLDSSSYNEQFF.

The chain couples TRBV5-8 to TRBJ2-2; 11 bases fit TRBD1. Germline V CDR1 and CDR2: SGHTS, YDEGEE. The CDR3 spans 15 residues. V shed 3 bases, J shed 5 bases, and the junction held 3 bases outside the gene matches. In DNA, the CDR3 is TGTGCCAGCAGCTGGGGACAGGGGGTTACCGGGGAGCTGTTTTTT. It is translated as CASSWGQGVTGELFF.

The J gene is TRBJ2-7, the V gene TRBV7-9, with 7 nucleotides matching TRBD2. CDR3 length: 15 residues. Losses at the gene ends were 5 bases for V and 4 bases for J; bases not matched to a gene: 11. Germline CDR1 reads SEHNR; CDR2 reads FQNEAQ (reference sequence). CDR3 residues: CASSLGAGRFYEQYF. CDR3 coding DNA: TGTGCCAGCAGCCTCGGAGCGGGACGGTTTTACGAGCAGTACTTC.

V gene TRBV7-3 combines with J gene TRBJ2-1; possibly TRBD2 for D (7 bases). This CDR3 comprises 15 residues. Looked up from germline, CDR1 is SGHTA and CDR2 is FQGTGA. The V end lost 5 bases, the J end lost 8 bases, and 19 bases lay between the germline ends. The CDR3 DNA reads as TGTGCCAGCAGCCCCTACGGGGGGCCGTCGTATGAGCAGTTCTTC. This codes for CASSPYGGPSYEQFF.

The chain uses TRBV11-2 and TRBJ2-2; 8 bases agree with TRBD2. The CDR3 extends over 18 amino acids. The germline CDR1 and CDR2 sequences are SGHAT and FQNNGV. With V trimmed by 1 base and J by 7 bases, 14 bases remained unmatched. The CDR3 loop is CASSLVPAGVTTVGELFF. In DNA form, the CDR3 reads TGTGCCAGCAGCTTAGTCCCAGCGGGGGTGACCACCGTCGGGGAGCTGTTTTTT.

About this clone: Sequence at one end of the junction differs from germline and may be a read error. This chain uses TRBV9 with TRBJ2-1; 12 bases are shared with TRBD2. In germline, CDR1 is SGDLS, CDR2 YYNGEE. The CDR3 spans 14 residues. This CDR3 reads CASSEFEGLAGLVF. Here the CDR3 DNA reads TGTGCCAGCAGCGAGTTCGAAGGACTAGCGGGGCTGGTCTTC.

The chain is built from TRBV28 and TRBJ1-2; the match to TRBD1 covers 8 bases. The CDR3 spans 15 residues. Germline trimming cut 6 bases from V and 4 bases from J; bases unmatched to any gene: 10. Germline V gene data show CDR1 as MDHEN and CDR2 as SYDVKM. CDR3 in DNA: TGTGCCAGCAGCCGTCAACAGGGGGGCCTCTATGGCTACACCTTC. Its translation: CASSRQQGGLYGYTF.